The rows below give T cell receptor beta chains drawn from one sample of a study of blood T cells in healthy people across ages. Using its own MiXCR run on the 5' RACE reads, TCRdb lists one record per CDR3 protein. The sample holds around 790,000 distinct CDR3 sequences, around 43% seen once. The sample comprised blood. Receptor source: a man between 60 and 70 years old in good health. CDR3s include the opening cysteine and the closing phenylalanine or tryptophan. A D gene is named only where the DNA matches it firmly. Some rows mark clone size as missing; the rest say once, few, many or name a class of expanded clone.

j_gene,d_gene,abundance,v_gene,CDR3nt,CDR3aa
TRBJ2-1,TRBD1,.,TRBV14,TGTGCCAGCAGCCAACTGAGGACAGGCCAGTTGTTCTTC,CASSQLRTGQLFF
TRBJ2-5,.,.,TRBV7-2,TGTGCCAGCAGCTTAGGGACTACCCTCGGGGCAGAGACCCAGTACTTC,CASSLGTTLGAETQYF
TRBJ1-2,.,few,TRBV20-1,TGCAGTGCGGGTCGGGACGTTTATGGCTACACCTTC,CSAGRDVYGYTF
TRBJ1-1,.,few,TRBV4-3,TGCGCCAGCAGCCAAGATGACCGGAGAGAGAACACTGAAGCTTTCTTT,CASSQDDRRENTEAFF
TRBJ2-5,.,few,TRBV6-2/TRBV6-3,TGTGCCAGCAGTATAAACACTCCAAGTCTCAACTCGAAGACCCAGTACTTC,CASSINTPSLNSKTQYF
TRBJ2-1,TRBD1,.,TRBV12-3/TRBV12-4,TGTGCCAGCAGTCTTGACAGGGGGGAGACCCAGTTCTTC,CASSLDRGETQFF
TRBJ1-2,TRBD1,few,TRBV5-1,TGCGCCAGCAGCCTGGGACAGGCAGGCTATGGCTACACCTTC,CASSLGQAGYGYTF
TRBJ2-7,TRBD2,few,TRBV7-9,TGTGCCAGCAGCGGCCGATCTGCGGGGGGAGACGAGCAGTACTTC,CASSGRSAGGDEQYF
TRBJ1-2,TRBD1,.,TRBV6-5,TGTGCCAGCAGTTACGGACAGGGACCTTCTAACTATGGCTACACCTTC,CASSYGQGPSNYGYTF
TRBJ1-1,.,few,TRBV21-1,TGTGCCAGCAGCAGGACCAAGAACACTGAAGCTTTCTTT,CASSRTKNTEAFF
TRBJ2-1,.,.,TRBV5-1,TGCGCCAGCAGCTCTTCGACAGTAGCCAATGAGCAGTTCTTC,CASSSSTVANEQFF
TRBJ1-1,.,.,TRBV18,TGTGCCAGCTCACCAACCGGGACGGCCTTGAACACTGAAACTTTCTTT,CASSPTGTALNTETFF
TRBJ2-3,.,.,TRBV27,TGTGCCAGCAGTTTAACCCCCCCCGGGGGGCCGCGAATTACGCAGTATTTT,CASSLTPPGGPRITQYF
TRBJ1-5,TRBD1,.,TRBV6-1,TGTGCCAGCAGTGAAGGTAGACAGGGGAGTCAGCCCCAGCATTTT,CASSEGRQGSQPQHF
TRBJ2-4,TRBD2,.,TRBV5-5,TGTGCCAGCAGCGGATCGACTAGCGGGGGGGCAAGAAACATTCAGTACTTC,CASSGSTSGGARNIQYF
TRBJ1-1,.,.,TRBV20-1,TGCAGTGCTAGGTCCGGGGGCGACAAGACTGAAGCTTTCTTT,CSARSGGDKTEAFF
TRBJ2-1,TRBD2,.,TRBV9,TGTGCCAGCAGCGGCACAGGACTAGCGGGGGGCCTTCCCAATGAGCAGTTCTTC,CASSGTGLAGGLPNEQFF
TRBJ1-5,TRBD1,few,TRBV10-3,TGTGCCACCGGACAGACAGGGGCGGACCAGCCCCAGCATTTT,CATGQTGADQPQHF
TRBJ1-3,.,.,TRBV20-1,TGCAGTGCTAGGGACGGTGGAAACACCATATATTTT,CSARDGGNTIYF
TRBJ2-7,.,.,TRBV7-6,TGTGCCAGCAGCTACCAGAGCTACAATGAGCAGTACTTC,CASSYQSYNEQYF
TRBJ2-6,.,.,TRBV6-2/TRBV6-3,TGTGTCAGCTCCGGGGGCCTCCTAACTGGGGCCAACGTCCTGACTTTC,CVSSGGLLTGANVLTF
TRBJ2-7,.,.,TRBV7-6,TGTGCCAGCAGCAAGGCAGCAGAAAATTCCTACGAGCAGTACTTC,CASSKAAENSYEQYF
TRBJ1-4,.,few,TRBV12-3/TRBV12-4,TGTGCCAGCAGCTCATCGCAGGGCTCTGAAAAACTGTTTTTT,CASSSSQGSEKLFF
TRBJ2-6,TRBD1,.,TRBV7-2,TGTGCCAGCAGCACGGGACAGGGGTTCTCTGGGGCCGACGTCCTGACTTTC,CASSTGQGFSGADVLTF
TRBJ1-4,TRBD1,.,TRBV7-9,TGTGCCAGCAGCTTAGCGATCGGGACAGGGGCAACTAATGAAAAACTGTTTTTT,CASSLAIGTGATNEKLFF
TRBJ1-1,.,.,TRBV30,TGTGCCTGGAACTCACTGAGGAACACTGAAGCTTTCTTT,CAWNSLRNTEAFF
TRBJ2-7,.,.,TRBV27,TGTGCCAGCCAACCAGTACGGGTTCGGGGGGCTCGGGACGAGCAGTACTTC,CASQPVRVRGARDEQYF
TRBJ1-2,.,.,TRBV10-3,TGTGCCATCAGTGAGAAGGCCCTCGGGTATGGCTACACCTTC,CAISEKALGYGYTF
TRBJ2-3,TRBD2,once,TRBV12-3/TRBV12-4,TGTGCCAGCAGTTTTGGCGGGGGGACCTCTGATACGCAGTATTTT,CASSFGGGTSDTQYF